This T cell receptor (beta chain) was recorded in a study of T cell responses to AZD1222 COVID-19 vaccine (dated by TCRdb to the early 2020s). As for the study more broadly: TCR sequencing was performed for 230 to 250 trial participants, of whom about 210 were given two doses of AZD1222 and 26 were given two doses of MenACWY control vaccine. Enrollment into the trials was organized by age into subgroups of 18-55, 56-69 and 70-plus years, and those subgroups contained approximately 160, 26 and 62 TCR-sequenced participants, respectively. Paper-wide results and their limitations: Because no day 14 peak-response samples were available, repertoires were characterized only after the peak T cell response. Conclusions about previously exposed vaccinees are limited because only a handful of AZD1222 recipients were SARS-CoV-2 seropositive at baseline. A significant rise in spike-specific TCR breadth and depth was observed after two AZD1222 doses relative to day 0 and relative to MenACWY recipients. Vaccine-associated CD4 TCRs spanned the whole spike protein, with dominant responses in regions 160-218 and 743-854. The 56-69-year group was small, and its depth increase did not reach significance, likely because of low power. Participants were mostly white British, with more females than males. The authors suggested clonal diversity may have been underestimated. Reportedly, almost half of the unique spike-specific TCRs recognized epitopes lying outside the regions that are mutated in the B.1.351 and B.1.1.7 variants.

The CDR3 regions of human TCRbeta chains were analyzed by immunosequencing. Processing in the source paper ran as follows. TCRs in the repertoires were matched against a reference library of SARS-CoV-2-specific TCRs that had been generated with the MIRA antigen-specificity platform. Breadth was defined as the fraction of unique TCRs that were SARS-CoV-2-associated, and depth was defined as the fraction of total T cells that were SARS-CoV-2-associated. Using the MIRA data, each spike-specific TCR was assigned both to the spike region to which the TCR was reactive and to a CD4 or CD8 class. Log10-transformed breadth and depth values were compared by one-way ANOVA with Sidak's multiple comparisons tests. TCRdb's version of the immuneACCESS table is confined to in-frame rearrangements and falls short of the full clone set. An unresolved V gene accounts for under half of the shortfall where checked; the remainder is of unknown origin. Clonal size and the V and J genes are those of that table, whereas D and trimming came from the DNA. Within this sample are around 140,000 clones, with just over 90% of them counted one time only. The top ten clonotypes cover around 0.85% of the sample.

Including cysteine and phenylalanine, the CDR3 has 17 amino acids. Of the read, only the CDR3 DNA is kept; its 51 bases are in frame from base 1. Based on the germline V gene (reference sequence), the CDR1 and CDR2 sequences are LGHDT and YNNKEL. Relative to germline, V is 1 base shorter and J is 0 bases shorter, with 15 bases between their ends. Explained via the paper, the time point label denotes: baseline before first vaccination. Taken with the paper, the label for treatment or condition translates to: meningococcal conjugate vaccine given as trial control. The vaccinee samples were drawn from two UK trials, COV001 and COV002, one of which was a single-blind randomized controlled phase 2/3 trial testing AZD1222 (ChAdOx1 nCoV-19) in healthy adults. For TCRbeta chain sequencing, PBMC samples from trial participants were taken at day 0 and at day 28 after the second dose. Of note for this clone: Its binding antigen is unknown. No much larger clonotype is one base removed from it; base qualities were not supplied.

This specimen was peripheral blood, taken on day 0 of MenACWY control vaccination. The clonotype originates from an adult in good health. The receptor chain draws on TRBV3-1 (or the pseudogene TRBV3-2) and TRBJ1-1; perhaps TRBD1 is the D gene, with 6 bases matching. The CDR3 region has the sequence CASSQGGMGGLNTEAFF. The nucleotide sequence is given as TGTGCCAGCAGCCAAGGAGGCATGGGGGGGCTGAACACTGAAGCTTTCTTT.